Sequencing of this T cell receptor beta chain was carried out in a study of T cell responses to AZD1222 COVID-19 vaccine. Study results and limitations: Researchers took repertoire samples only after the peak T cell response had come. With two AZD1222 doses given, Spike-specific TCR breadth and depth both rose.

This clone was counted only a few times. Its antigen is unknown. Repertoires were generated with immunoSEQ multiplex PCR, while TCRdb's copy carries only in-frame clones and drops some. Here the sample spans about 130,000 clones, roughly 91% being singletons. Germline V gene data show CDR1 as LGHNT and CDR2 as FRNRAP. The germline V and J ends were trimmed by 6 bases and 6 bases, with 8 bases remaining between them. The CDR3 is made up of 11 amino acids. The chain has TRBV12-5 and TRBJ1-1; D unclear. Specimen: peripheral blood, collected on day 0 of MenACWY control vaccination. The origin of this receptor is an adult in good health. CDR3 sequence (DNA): TGTGCTAGTGGGAATGGGCCTGAAGCTTTCTTT. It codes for CASGNGPEAFF. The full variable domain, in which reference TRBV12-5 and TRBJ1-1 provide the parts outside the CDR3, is DARVTQTPRHKVTEMGQEVTMRCQPILGHNTVFWYRQTMMQGLELLAYFRNRAPLDDSGMPKDRFSAEMPDATLATLKIQPSEPRDSAVYFCASGNGPEAFFGQGTRLTVV.